The next 21 T cell receptor beta chains were all read from a single sample in a study of regulatory T cells in long-lasting Graves disease (dated by TCRdb to the early 2020s). The receptor library was made with multiplex PCR. Sequenced using an Illumina HiSeq 4000. To build TCR beta libraries, CDR3 regions were amplified by Arm-PCR using iRepertoire HTBI primers. In TCRdb, the public reads were trimmed at Q25 with fastp and aligned with MiXCR, with productive beta chains retained. Rows with one shared CDR3 protein collapse into an entry with the most common genes and DNA. Within this sample are more than 650,000 distinct CDR3 sequences, with around 30% of them counted one time only. Of the sample, around 42% falls within the top ten clones. The time point label on this specimen signifies: persistent/refractory GD, antithyroid drugs over 5 years with positive TRAb. For both TCR sequencing and RNA sequencing, RNA was extracted from PBMCs using TRIzol.

This sample comprised peripheral blood mononuclear cells (PBMCs), obtained when the disease was refractory, from a patient treated with antithyroid drugs. The receptor source for this set is a female donor with Graves disease.

In this sample, this clonotype turned up a few times. The chain links TRBV12-5 to TRBJ2-7; TRBD2 might be the D (5 bases). Germline V lookup: CDR1 LGHNT, CDR2 FRNRAP. The ends were cut back, 0 bases at V and 2 bases at J, with 17 bases in the middle. This CDR3 spans 17 amino acids. CDR3 amino acids: CASGLVPWTAETYEQYF. The CDR3 DNA reads TGTGCTAGTGGTTTGGTACCCTGGACTGCGGAGACCTACGAGCAGTACTTC.

Ten or more counts support this clonotype. The J gene is TRBJ1-1, the V gene TRBV28; no clear D. V lost 3 bases and J lost 10, with 9 bases in between. Germline CDR1 is MDHEN and CDR2 is SYDVKM. The CDR3 extends over 11 amino acids. The CDR3 sequence is CASSFPAGAFF. CDR3 nucleotides: TGTGCCAGCAGTTTCCCCGCTGGAGCTTTCTTT.

This clonotype was seen only a few times. The CDR3 spells CSARPRTVFPGELFF. The CDR3 DNA reads as TGCAGTGCTAGACCCAGGACAGTTTTTCCCGGGGAGCTGTTTTTT. The chain carries TRBV20-1 and TRBJ2-2, with a possible D match to TRBD1 (6 bases). V was clipped by 2 bases and J by 6 bases, with 16 bases between them. Germline-derived CDR1 and CDR2 are DFQATT and SNEGSKA (reference sequence). The length of the CDR3 is 15 residues.

The CDR3 region is CAWSVTLRNTEAFF. The CDR3 DNA reads as TGTGCCTGGAGTGTAACACTGCGGAACACTGAAGCTTTCTTT. The rearrangement links TRBV30 to TRBJ1-1; D not resolved. V lost 0 bases, J lost 1 base, and 9 bases lay in between. The CDR3 spans 14 residues. Germline-derived CDR1 and CDR2 are GTSNPN and SVGIG (reference sequence).

This clonotype was counted only a few times. This sequence joins TRBV6-1 and TRBJ2-6; unclear D gene. From germline, CDR1 is MNHNS and CDR2 SASEGT. The CDR3 runs 12 residues. V lost 5 bases, J lost 4 bases, and 3 bases lay in between. The chain's CDR3 is CASSPGANVLTF. As DNA, the CDR3 is TGTGCCAGCAGTCCCGGGGCCAACGTCCTGACTTTC.

This clonotype was recorded once. The J gene is TRBJ1-1, the V gene TRBV28; 8 nucleotides agree with TRBD1. Germline CDR1 and CDR2: MDHEN and SYDVKM. The CDR3 consists of 15 residues. Unmatched junction bases numbered 9, after V lost 2 bases and J lost 7 bases. CDR3 nucleotides: TGTGCCAGCAGTTTACCGGGACAGGCAAAGATTGAAGCTTTCTTT. Translated, it gives CASSLPGQAKIEAFF.

In this sample, this clonotype turned up a few times. This sequence joins TRBV20-1 and TRBJ1-2, with D maybe TRBD1 (6 bases). The ends were cut back, 0 bases at V and 6 bases at J, with 26 bases in the middle. Germline V gene sequence: CDR1 DFQATT, CDR2 SNEGSKA (reference sequence). This CDR3 spans 18 amino acids. This chain's CDR3 is CSARDGGQAVRSLNGYTF. CDR3 nucleotide sequence: TGCAGTGCTAGAGATGGGGGCCAGGCTGTTAGAAGTTTAAATGGCTACACCTTC.

The genes are TRBV9 and TRBJ1-6, with 7 nucleotides matching TRBD1. CDR1 is SGDLS and CDR2 is YYNGEE in the germline V gene. V shed 1 base, J shed 8 bases, and the junction held 3 bases outside the gene matches. The CDR3 loop spans 14 amino acids. CDR3 sequence (DNA): TGTGCCAGCAGCGTAACAGGGGTAGATTCACCCCTCCACTTT. Its translation: CASSVTGVDSPLHF.

The genes are TRBV12-3 or TRBV12-4 and TRBJ2-7; D remains ambiguous. V was trimmed by 3 bases and J by 7 bases, leaving 10 bases between them. CDR3 length: 12 residues. CDR3 in amino acids: CASSFKGPEQYF. CDR3 nucleotide sequence: TGTGCCAGCAGTTTTAAGGGTCCGGAGCAGTACTTC.

The chain is built from TRBV10-3 and TRBJ2-1, with 12 bases fitting TRBD1. This CDR3 comprises 16 residues. V gave up 5 bases and J gave up 7 bases; unmatched junction bases: 9. CDR1 and CDR2 from the germline V gene are ENHRY and SYGVKD. CDR3 nucleotide sequence: TGTGCCATCAGTAACCGGGGACAGGGGGCGCCGAATGAGCAGTTCTTC. Translated: CAISNRGQGAPNEQFF.

This clonotype was seen more than once but under ten times. This chain links TRBV7-8 with TRBJ1-1; D is perhaps TRBD1 (5 bases). CDR3 length: 16 amino acids. Trimming stripped 3 bases from V and 5 bases from J, with 19 bases between. From germline, CDR1 is SGHVS and CDR2 FQNEAQ. CDR3 region: CASSLGARGSNTEAFF. In DNA, the CDR3 is TGTGCCAGCAGCTTGGGCGCCCGGGGGTCTAATACTGAAGCTTTCTTT.

Only a few counts were recorded for this clonotype. The genes are TRBV29-1 and TRBJ1-2; D uncertain. This CDR3 contains 14 residues. V lost 2 bases and J 0 bases, leaving 10 bases between the germline ends. CDR1 SQVTM and CDR2 ANQGSEA come from the germline V gene. The CDR3 spells CSVETRYPNYGYTF. The CDR3 DNA is TGCAGCGTTGAAACGAGATACCCTAACTATGGCTACACCTTC.

J is TRBJ1-2 and V is TRBV2, with 10 bases matching TRBD1. CDR3 length equals 14 residues. In germline, CDR1 is SNHLY, CDR2 FYNNEI. V shed 10 bases, J shed 3 bases, and the junction held 8 bases outside the gene matches. CDR3 sequence (DNA): TGTGCCAAACTTATCGGGACAGGGGACTATGGCTACACCTTC. Protein product: CAKLIGTGDYGYTF.

V gene TRBV12-3 or TRBV12-4 combines with J gene TRBJ1-1, with TRBD1 matching 9 bases. The CDR3 has 16 amino acids. V was clipped by 4 bases and J by 0 bases; unmatched bases: 6. The CDR3 reads CASSSRGTGMNTEAFF. Here the CDR3 DNA reads TGTGCCAGCAGTTCCAGGGGGACAGGGATGAACACTGAAGCTTTCTTT.

The genes are TRBV5-1 and TRBJ2-7; 8 bases map to TRBD1. The germline gives CDR1 SGHRS, CDR2 YFSETQ. The CDR3 consists of 16 residues. V lost 0 bases to trimming and J lost 7 bases; unmatched junction nucleotides: 12. The CDR3 DNA reads TGCGCCAGCAGCTTGGACCGTGGGACAGGTTTGGGAGAGCAGTACTTC. The encoded protein is CASSLDRGTGLGEQYF.

The rearrangement links TRBV6-1 to TRBJ2-6; perhaps TRBD2 as D (5 bases). The CDR3 has 16 amino acids. V shed 3 bases and J shed 2 bases, with 11 bases lying between them. From germline, CDR1 is MNHNS and CDR2 SASEGT. The CDR3 loop reads CASSEARGTGANVLTF. DNA of the CDR3: TGTGCCAGCAGTGAGGCCCGGGGTACTGGGGCCAACGTCCTGACTTTC.

V is TRBV7-3 and J is TRBJ1-2, with 7 nucleotides matching TRBD1. Trimming at V came to 5 bases and at J to 4 bases, leaving 7 bases not matched to a gene. Germline V gene sequence: CDR1 SGHTA, CDR2 FQGTGA. The CDR3 runs to 14 residues. CDR3 DNA: TGTGCCAGCAGCCCAGAGACAGGGAGCTATGGCTACACCTTC. It specifies CASSPETGSYGYTF.

This clonotype showed up just a few times. The chain combines TRBV20-1 with TRBJ1-1; TRBD1 agrees at 8 bases. There are 17 residues in the CDR3. V shed 0 bases, J shed 6 bases, and the junction held 15 bases outside the gene matches. Germline V gene data show CDR1 as DFQATT and CDR2 as SNEGSKA (reference sequence). CDR3 sequence reads: CSARDTRTDRVISEAFF. CDR3 nucleotides: TGCAGTGCTAGAGACACTCGGACGGACAGGGTTATTTCTGAAGCTTTCTTT.

The chain joins TRBV7-2 to TRBJ1-1; D uncertain. The CDR3 contains 17 residues. Per germline, CDR1 SGHTA and CDR2 FQGNSA. Trimming shortened V by 2 bases and J by 1 base, and 17 bases separated the two germline ends. In nucleotides, the CDR3 is TGTGCCAGCAGCTTATCAATGAGCTTGTTGAGGAACACTGAAGCTTTCTTT. The encoded protein is CASSLSMSLLRNTEAFF.

This clonotype was seen a few times. A read error may account for a junction end that differs from germline. The V call is TRBV6-1, the J call TRBJ1-1; D not certain. Germline lookup yields CDR1 MNHNS and CDR2 SASEGT. This CDR3 has 12 amino acids. DNA for the CDR3: TGTGCCAGCAGTGAAGTGAACAGTGAAGCTTTCTTT. Translating gives CASSEVNSEAFF.

As to this clonotype: Compared with germline, one end of the junction differs, possibly owing to a read error. The chain is built from TRBV29-1 and TRBJ2-7, with 9 bases identical to TRBD2. The CDR3 is made up of 14 amino acids. Germline-derived CDR1 and CDR2 are SQVTM and ANQGSEA. CDR3: CSAMELAGATEQYF. CDR3 nucleotides: TGTAGCGCCATGGAGTTAGCGGGAGCTACCGAGCAGTACTTC.